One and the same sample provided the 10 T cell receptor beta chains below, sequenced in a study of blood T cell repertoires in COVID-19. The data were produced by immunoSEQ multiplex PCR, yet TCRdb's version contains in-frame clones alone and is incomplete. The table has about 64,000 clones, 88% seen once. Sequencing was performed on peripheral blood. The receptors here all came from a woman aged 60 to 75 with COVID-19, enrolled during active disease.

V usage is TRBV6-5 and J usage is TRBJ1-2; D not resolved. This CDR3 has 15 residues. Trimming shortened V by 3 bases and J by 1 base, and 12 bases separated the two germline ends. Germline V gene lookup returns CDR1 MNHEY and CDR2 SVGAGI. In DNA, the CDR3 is TGTGCCAGCAGTTATTCTCTAGTGGGTAACTATGGCTACACCTTC. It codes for CASSYSLVGNYGYTF.

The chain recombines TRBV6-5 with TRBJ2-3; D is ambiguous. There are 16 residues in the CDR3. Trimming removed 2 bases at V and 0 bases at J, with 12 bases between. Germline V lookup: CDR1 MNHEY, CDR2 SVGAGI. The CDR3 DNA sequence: TGTGCCAGCAGTTACACCTATCTCACTAGCACAGATACGCAGTATTTT. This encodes CASSYTYLTSTDTQYF.

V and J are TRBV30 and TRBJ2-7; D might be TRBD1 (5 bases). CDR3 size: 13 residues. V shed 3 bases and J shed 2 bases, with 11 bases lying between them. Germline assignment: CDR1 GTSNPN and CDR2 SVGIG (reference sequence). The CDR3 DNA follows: TGTGCCTGGAGATTAGGGGTTACCTACGAGCAGTACTTC. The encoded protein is CAWRLGVTYEQYF.

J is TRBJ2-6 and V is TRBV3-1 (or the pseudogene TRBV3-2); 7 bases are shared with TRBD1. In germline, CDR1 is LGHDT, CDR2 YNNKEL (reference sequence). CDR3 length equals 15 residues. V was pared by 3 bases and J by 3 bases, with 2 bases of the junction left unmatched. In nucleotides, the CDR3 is TGTGCCAGCAGCCATAGGGGGCTTGGGGCCAACGTCCTGACTTTC. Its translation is CASSHRGLGANVLTF.

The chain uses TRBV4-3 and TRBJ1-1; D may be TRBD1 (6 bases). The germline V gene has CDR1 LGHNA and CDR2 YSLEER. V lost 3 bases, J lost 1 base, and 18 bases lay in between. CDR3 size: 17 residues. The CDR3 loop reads CASSQGAEGLWNTEAFF. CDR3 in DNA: TGCGCCAGCAGCCAGGGGGCTGAGGGGCTCTGGAACACTGAAGCTTTCTTT.

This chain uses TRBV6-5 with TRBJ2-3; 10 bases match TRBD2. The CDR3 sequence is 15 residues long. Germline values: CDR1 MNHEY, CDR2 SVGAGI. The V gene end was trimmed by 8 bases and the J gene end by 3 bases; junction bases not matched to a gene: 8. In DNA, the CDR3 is TGTGCCAGCTCCCTAGAGCGGGGGGGGACAGATACGCAGTATTTT. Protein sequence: CASSLERGGTDTQYF.

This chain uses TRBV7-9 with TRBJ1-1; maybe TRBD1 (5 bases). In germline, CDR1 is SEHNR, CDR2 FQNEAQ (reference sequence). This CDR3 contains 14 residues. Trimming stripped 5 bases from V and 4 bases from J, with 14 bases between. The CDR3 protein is CASSRDSAGTEAFF. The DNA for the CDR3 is TGTGCCAGCAGCCGCGACAGTGCTGGCACTGAAGCTTTCTTT.

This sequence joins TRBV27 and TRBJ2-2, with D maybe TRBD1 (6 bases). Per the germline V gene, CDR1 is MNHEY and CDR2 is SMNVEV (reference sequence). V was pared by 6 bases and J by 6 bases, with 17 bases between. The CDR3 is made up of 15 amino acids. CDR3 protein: CASRRRGIPAGELFF. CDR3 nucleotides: TGTGCCAGCAGGCGAAGGGGGATCCCCGCCGGGGAGCTGTTTTTT.

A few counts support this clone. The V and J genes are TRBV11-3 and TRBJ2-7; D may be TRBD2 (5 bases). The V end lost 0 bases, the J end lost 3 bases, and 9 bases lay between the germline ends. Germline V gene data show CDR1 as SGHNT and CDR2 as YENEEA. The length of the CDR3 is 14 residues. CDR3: CASSLDLGSYEQYF. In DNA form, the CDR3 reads TGTGCCAGCAGCTTAGACCTTGGGAGCTACGAGCAGTACTTC.

CDR3 residues: CASSSGGGYYEQYF. CDR3 sequence (DNA): TGTGCCAGCAGCTCCGGTGGAGGGTACTACGAGCAGTACTTC. The chain recombines TRBV7-8 with TRBJ2-7, with D perhaps matching TRBD2 (6 bases). From germline, CDR1 is SGHVS and CDR2 FQNEAQ. V lost 4 bases and J 3 bases, leaving 13 bases between the germline ends. The length of the CDR3 is 14 residues.